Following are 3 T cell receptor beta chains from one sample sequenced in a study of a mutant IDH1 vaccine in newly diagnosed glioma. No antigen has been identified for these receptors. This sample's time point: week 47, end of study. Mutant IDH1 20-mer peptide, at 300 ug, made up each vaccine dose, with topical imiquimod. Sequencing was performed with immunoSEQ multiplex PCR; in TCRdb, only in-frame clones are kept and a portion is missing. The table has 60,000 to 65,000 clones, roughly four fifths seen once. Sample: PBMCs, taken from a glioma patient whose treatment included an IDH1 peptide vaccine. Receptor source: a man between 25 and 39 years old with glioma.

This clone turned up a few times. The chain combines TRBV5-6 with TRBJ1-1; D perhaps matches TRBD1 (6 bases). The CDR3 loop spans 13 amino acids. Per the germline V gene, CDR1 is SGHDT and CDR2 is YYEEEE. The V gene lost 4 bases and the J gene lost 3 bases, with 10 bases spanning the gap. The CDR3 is CASSTDRDTEAFF. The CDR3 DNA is TGTGCCAGCAGCACGGACAGAGACACTGAAGCTTTCTTT.

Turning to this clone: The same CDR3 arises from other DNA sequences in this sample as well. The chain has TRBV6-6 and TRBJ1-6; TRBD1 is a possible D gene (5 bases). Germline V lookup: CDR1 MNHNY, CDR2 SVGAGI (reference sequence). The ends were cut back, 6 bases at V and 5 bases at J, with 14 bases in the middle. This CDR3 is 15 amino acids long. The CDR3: CASSPRAVHNSPLHF. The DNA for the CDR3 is TGTGCCAGCAGCCCCAGGGCCGTCCATAATTCACCCCTCCACTTT.

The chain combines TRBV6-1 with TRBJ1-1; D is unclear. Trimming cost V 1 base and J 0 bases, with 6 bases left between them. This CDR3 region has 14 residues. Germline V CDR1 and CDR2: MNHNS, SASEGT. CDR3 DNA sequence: TGTGCCAGCAGTGAAGGGCGGATGAACACTGAAGCTTTCTTT. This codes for CASSEGRMNTEAFF.